Listed here is a single T cell receptor (beta chain). This specimen belongs to a study of blood T cell repertoires in COVID-19. V shed 4 bases and J 6 bases; nucleotides not matched to a gene: 1. From germline, CDR1 is LGHDT and CDR2 YNNKEL (reference sequence). CDR3 length equals 12 residues. Clones were read by immunoSEQ multiplex PCR, and TCRdb kept only the in-frame ones, dropping some. The sample holds 200,000 to 300,000 clones; about 79% are singletons and the top ten take around 2.4%. Sequencing used peripheral blood. The receptor was derived from a man aged 35-49 years who had recovered from COVID-19. V usage is TRBV3-1 (or the pseudogene TRBV3-2) and J usage is TRBJ1-2; 8 bases map to TRBD1. CDR3 amino acids: CASSLTGDGYTF. The CDR3 DNA is TGTGCCAGCAGCCTGACAGGGGATGGCTACACCTTC.